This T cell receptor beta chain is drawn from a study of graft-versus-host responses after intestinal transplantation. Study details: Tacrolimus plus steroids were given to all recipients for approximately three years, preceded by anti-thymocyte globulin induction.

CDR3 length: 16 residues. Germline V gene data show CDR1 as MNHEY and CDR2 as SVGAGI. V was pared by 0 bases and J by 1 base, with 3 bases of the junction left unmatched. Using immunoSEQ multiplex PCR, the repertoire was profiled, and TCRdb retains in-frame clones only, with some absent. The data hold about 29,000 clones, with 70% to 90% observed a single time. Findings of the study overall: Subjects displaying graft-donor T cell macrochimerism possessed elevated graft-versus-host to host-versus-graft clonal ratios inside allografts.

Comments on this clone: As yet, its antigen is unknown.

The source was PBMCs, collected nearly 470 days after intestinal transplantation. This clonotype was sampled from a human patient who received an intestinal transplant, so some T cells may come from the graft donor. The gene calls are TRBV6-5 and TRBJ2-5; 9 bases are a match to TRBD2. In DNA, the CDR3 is TGTGCCAGCAGTTACTCGGGCGGGGGGGCCCAAGAGACCCAGTACTTC. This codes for CASSYSGGGAQETQYF.